These 19 T cell receptor beta chains came from one sample sequenced in a study of blood T cell repertoires in COVID-19. TCRdb's table, derived via immunoSEQ multiplex PCR, lists solely in-frame clones and lacks some. The sample lists 150,000 to 200,000 clones, approximately 84% occurring once. Sequencing was performed on peripheral blood. Every receptor here comes from an older man with active or convalescent COVID-19.

The chain has TRBV9 and TRBJ2-7, with 7 bases identical to TRBD2. The CDR3 loop spans 14 amino acids. V shed 1 base and J 2 bases; nucleotides not matched to a gene: 3. Germline values: CDR1 SGDLS, CDR2 YYNGEE. CDR3 bases: TGTGCCAGCAGCGTAAGCGGGACTACCTACGAGCAGTACTTC. Residues: CASSVSGTTYEQYF. Filled out from reference TRBV9 and TRBJ2-7, the complete variable domain reads DSGVTQTPKHLITATGQRVTLRCSPRSGDLSVYWYQQSLDQGLQFLIQYYNGEERAKGNILERFSAQQFPDLHSELNLSSLELGDSALYFCASSVSGTTYEQYFGPGTRLTVT.

The chain couples TRBV6-5 to TRBJ1-2, with 7 nucleotides matching TRBD1. The CDR3 loop spans 14 amino acids. Germline V gene sequence: CDR1 MNHEY, CDR2 SVGAGI. Unmatched junction bases numbered 10, after V lost 6 bases and J lost 6 bases. The CDR3 sequence is CASRKRDSPNGYTF. Here the CDR3 DNA reads TGTGCCAGCAGGAAAAGGGACAGCCCCAATGGCTACACCTTC.

The V call is TRBV5-6, the J call TRBJ2-1; 9 bases align to TRBD2. The junction had 10 bases not matched to a gene; V was cut back by 3 bases and J by 0 bases. Germline V gives CDR1 SGHDT, CDR2 YYEEEE. The CDR3 sequence is 18 residues long. For the CDR3, the DNA is TGTGCCAGCAGCTCCGGAGGTAGCGGGAGTTACTCCTACAATGAGCAGTTCTTC. Translating gives CASSSGGSGSYSYNEQFF.

The rearrangement joins TRBV19 to TRBJ2-1; a possible D gene is TRBD1 (6 bases). Germline CDR1 and CDR2: LNHDA and SQIVND (reference sequence). V was trimmed by 5 bases and J by 7 bases, leaving 18 bases between them. This CDR3 is built from 15 residues. The CDR3 DNA is TGTGCCAGTAGTCTCGACTACAGGGATGTTAATGAGCAGTTCTTC. As protein: CASSLDYRDVNEQFF.

V and J are TRBV7-2 and TRBJ1-1, with a tentative D call TRBD1 (5 bases). This CDR3 comprises 13 residues. Trimming left V 5 bases short and J 11 bases short, with 18 bases between. Germline CDR1 is SGHTA and CDR2 is FQGNSA. The CDR3 here is CASSADISLRAFF. The CDR3 bases are TGTGCCAGCAGCGCGGACATCTCACTGAGGGCTTTCTTT.

J is TRBJ2-7 and V is TRBV12-3 or TRBV12-4; D unclear. Between the trimmed V and J ends, which lost 7 bases and 4 bases, there was a span of 11 bases. The CDR3 length is 12 residues. CDR3 sequence: CASMGDTYEQYF. DNA of the CDR3: TGTGCCAGCATGGGCGATACATACGAGCAGTACTTC.

The rearrangement joins TRBV19 to TRBJ2-5; TRBD2 aligns across 9 bases. The ends lost 1 base at V and 1 base at J; junction bases unmatched: 7. Germline V CDR1 and CDR2: LNHDA, SQIVND (reference sequence). The CDR3 length is 17 residues. The CDR3 DNA reads as TGTGCCAGTAGTATAGGAAGTAGACTAGCGGCCCAAGAGACCCAGTACTTC. It encodes CASSIGSRLAAQETQYF. The variable domain in full, completed from reference TRBV19 and TRBJ2-5, reads DGGITQSPKYLFRKEGQNVTLSCEQNLNHDAMYWYRQDPGQGLRLIYYSQIVNDFQKGDIAEGYSVSREKKESFPLTVTSAQKNPTAFYLCASSIGSRLAAQETQYFGPGTRLLVL.

This clone has at least ten counts. The chain recombines TRBV10-3 with TRBJ2-3; perhaps TRBD2 as D (6 bases). This CDR3 has 13 amino acids. Germline CDR1 ENHRY, CDR2 SYGVKD. The V and J ends lost 10 bases and 1 base respectively, with 12 bases between them. This CDR3 reads CATTSSGTDTQYF. The CDR3 DNA reads TGTGCCACTACTAGCTCTGGCACAGATACGCAGTATTTT.

The chain has TRBV5-6 and TRBJ1-1; 9 nucleotides agree with TRBD1. This CDR3 comprises 14 residues. With 4 bases clipped from V and 3 bases from J, the junction kept 4 bases outside the gene matches. Germline CDR1 and CDR2: SGHDT and YYEEEE. CDR3 amino acids: CASSPGDRDTEAFF. The CDR3 DNA sequence: TGTGCCAGCAGCCCCGGGGACAGGGACACTGAAGCTTTCTTT.

The chain combines TRBV5-4 with TRBJ1-1; D gene unclear. This CDR3 region has 12 residues. Germline CDR1 SGHNT, CDR2 YYREEE (reference sequence). The V end was cut by 5 bases, the J end by 1 base, with 6 bases between. The CDR3 here is CASSAKNTEAFF. The CDR3 DNA reads TGTGCCAGCAGTGCTAAGAACACTGAAGCTTTCTTT.

V gene TRBV6-5 combines with J gene TRBJ1-1, with D possibly matching TRBD1 (5 bases). Deletions cut 6 bases from V and 11 bases from J, with 19 bases between. Germline CDR1 MNHEY, CDR2 SVGAGI. The CDR3 consists of 13 residues. CDR3 sequence: CASSLLSGGEAFF. The CDR3 DNA reads as TGTGCCAGCAGCCTACTCTCCGGGGGGGAGGCTTTCTTT.

The chain links TRBV28 to TRBJ1-5; 11 bases are shared with TRBD1. Germline V gene lookup returns CDR1 MDHEN and CDR2 SYDVKM. The trim removed 4 bases at V and 1 base at J, leaving 6 bases unmatched. CDR3 length: 17 residues. The CDR3 is CASSSGTGGFSNQPQHF. CDR3 DNA sequence: TGTGCCAGCAGTTCTGGGACAGGGGGTTTCAGCAATCAGCCCCAGCATTTT.

The chain has TRBV5-1 and TRBJ2-1, with 7 bases identical to TRBD1. After removal of 3 bases from V and 0 bases from J, the junction contained 6 bases not matched to a gene. Looked up from germline, CDR1 is SGHRS and CDR2 is YFSETQ. The CDR3 extends over 16 amino acids. Here the CDR3 reads CASSYSGTVSYNEQFF. CDR3 coding DNA: TGCGCCAGCAGCTACTCCGGGACAGTCTCCTACAATGAGCAGTTCTTC.

This chain connects TRBV4-1 to TRBJ1-5; TRBD1 aligns across 9 bases. The length of the CDR3 is 14 residues. The germline V gene encodes CDR1 MGHRA and CDR2 YSYEKL. V lost 5 bases, J lost 4 bases, and 3 bases stayed unmatched. CDR3 nucleotides: TGCGCCAGCAGCACGGGACAGGGTAATCAGCCCCAGCATTTT. This sequence encodes CASSTGQGNQPQHF.

This chain links TRBV5-8 with TRBJ2-1, with 12 bases lining up with TRBD1. CDR3 size: 16 residues. Germline V gene lookup returns CDR1 SGHTS and CDR2 YDEGEE. Trimming at V came to 3 bases and at J to 3 bases, leaving 4 bases not matched to a gene. For the CDR3, the DNA is TGTGCCAGCAGCTCCGGGACAGGGGGCCTCTACAATGAGCAGTTCTTC. It codes for CASSSGTGGLYNEQFF.

The rearrangement links TRBV7-2 to TRBJ2-7; possible D gene TRBD1, 6 bases. Germline V gene lookup returns CDR1 SGHTA and CDR2 FQGNSA. CDR3 length equals 14 residues. The ends were cut back, 5 bases at V and 3 bases at J, with 14 bases in the middle. CDR3 DNA sequence: TGTGCCAGCAGCCCCCGGACAGAAATCTACGAGCAGTACTTC. Translating it yields CASSPRTEIYEQYF.

The chain recombines TRBV7-2 with TRBJ1-1, with TRBD1 matching 11 bases. With V trimmed by 5 bases and J by 3 bases, 5 bases remained unmatched. The CDR3 has 15 amino acids. CDR1 and CDR2 from the germline V gene are SGHTA and FQGNSA. The CDR3 DNA follows: TGTGCCAGCAGCCGGACAGGGGGCGCGGACACTGAAGCTTTCTTT. This gives the protein CASSRTGGADTEAFF. Full variable domain (remainder filled in from reference TRBV7-2 and TRBJ1-1): GAGVSQSPSNKVTEKGKDVELRCDPISGHTALYWYRQSLGQGLEFLIYFQGNSAPDKSGLPSDRFSAERTGGSVSTLTIQRTQQEDSAVYLCASSRTGGADTEAFFGQGTRLTVV.

CDR3 sequence reads: CSARMVGTQYF. CDR3 nucleotides: TGCAGTGCTAGAATGGTCGGTACGCAGTATTTT. The chain links TRBV20-1 to TRBJ2-3; D gene unclear. Per the germline V gene, CDR1 is DFQATT and CDR2 is SNEGSKA (reference sequence). Trimming cost V 2 bases and J 8 bases, with 8 bases left between them. The CDR3 has 11 amino acids.

This clone was counted a single time. The chain couples TRBV5-1 to TRBJ2-5, with 9 nucleotides matching TRBD2. The CDR3 spans 15 residues. V shed 2 bases and J 5 bases; nucleotides not matched to a gene: 7. From germline, CDR1 is SGHRS and CDR2 YFSETQ. Here the CDR3 reads CASSFSGSSWETQYF. The CDR3 DNA sequence: TGCGCCAGCAGCTTTAGCGGGAGCTCGTGGGAGACCCAGTACTTC.